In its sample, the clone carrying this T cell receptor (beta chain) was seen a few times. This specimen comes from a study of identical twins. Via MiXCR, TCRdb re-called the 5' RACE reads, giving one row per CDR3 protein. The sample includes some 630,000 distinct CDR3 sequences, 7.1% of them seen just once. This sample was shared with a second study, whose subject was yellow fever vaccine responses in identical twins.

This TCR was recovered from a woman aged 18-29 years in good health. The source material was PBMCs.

The CDR3 region has the DNA TGTGCCAGCAGCAATTTGGGCAAGCAGTTCTTC. This codes for CASSNLGKQFF. This chain links TRBV7-9 with TRBJ2-1; D uncertain. Germline V gene lookup returns CDR1 SEHNR and CDR2 FQNEAQ (reference sequence). The CDR3 spans 11 residues. V shed 5 bases and J shed 11 bases, with 10 bases lying between them.